One sample yielded the 13 T cell receptor beta chains listed below, sequenced in a study of radiotherapy plus CTLA-4 blockade in lung cancer. The repertoire was sequenced with immunoSEQ multiplex PCR; TCRdb's copy has only in-frame clones and lacks some. This table has more than 90,000 clones, almost 90% appearing once. This specimen was peripheral blood, taken from a patient treated with radiotherapy plus ipilimumab. The receptors derive from a human donor with non-small cell lung cancer that progressed on radiotherapy plus ipilimumab.

The chain links TRBV2 to TRBJ1-2; 11 positions agree with TRBD1. The CDR3 totals 14 residues. V trimming: 7 bases; J trimming: 4 bases; junction bases outside the gene matches: 5. Germline V gene sequence: CDR1 SNHLY, CDR2 FYNNEI. The CDR3 nucleotides read TGTGCCAGCAATGGACAGGGGGCCTTCTATGGCTACACCTTC. This sequence encodes CASNGQGAFYGYTF.

This sequence joins TRBV7-9 and TRBJ2-5; 9 nucleotides agree with TRBD1. This CDR3 region has 15 residues. J gave up 3 bases and V 6 bases, and 8 bases lay outside the gene matches. Germline CDR1 and CDR2: SEHNR and FQNEAQ (reference sequence). CDR3 DNA sequence: TGTGCCAGCAGGACGACAGGGGGGCAGAAAGAGACCCAGTACTTC. Its protein product is CASRTTGGQKETQYF.

In this sample, this clone turned up a few times. The genes are TRBV6-1 and TRBJ2-2; D not certain. The germline V and J ends were trimmed by 2 bases and 0 bases, with 7 bases remaining between them. This CDR3 spans 15 amino acids. Germline assignment: CDR1 MNHNS and CDR2 SASEGT. CDR3: CASSEYTANTGELFF. DNA of the CDR3: TGTGCCAGCAGTGAATACACCGCGAACACCGGGGAGCTGTTTTTT.

This rearrangement joins TRBV5-1 to TRBJ1-2; no clear D gene. This CDR3 spans 12 amino acids. The germline V gene encodes CDR1 SGHRS and CDR2 YFSETQ. V lost 5 bases to trimming and J lost 4 bases, with 9 bases between them. The CDR3 is CASRTGSYGYTF. DNA for the CDR3: TGCGCCAGCAGAACGGGTAGCTATGGCTACACCTTC.

The gene calls are TRBV5-1 and TRBJ2-2, with 7 bases identical to TRBD2. The CDR3 has 14 amino acids. Per the germline V gene, CDR1 is SGHRS and CDR2 is YFSETQ. J lost 1 base, V lost 3 bases, and 0 bases had no gene match. The CDR3 is CASSSSGNTGELFF. CDR3 nucleotides: TGCGCCAGCAGCTCTAGCGGGAACACCGGGGAGCTGTTTTTT.

V usage is TRBV6-1 and J usage is TRBJ2-3; TRBD2 matches at 10 bases. From germline, CDR1 is MNHNS and CDR2 SASEGT. Losses at the gene ends were 6 bases for V and 4 bases for J; bases not matched to a gene: 7. The CDR3 loop spans 15 amino acids. Here the CDR3 reads CASRRAGGSPDTQYF. Here the CDR3 DNA reads TGTGCCAGCAGGAGAGCGGGAGGGTCCCCAGATACGCAGTATTTT.

The V gene is TRBV2, the J gene TRBJ1-1; D is unclear. The germline V gene encodes CDR1 SNHLY and CDR2 FYNNEI. Trimming stripped 7 bases from V and 1 base from J, with 19 bases between. The CDR3 is made up of 16 amino acids. This chain's CDR3 is CASKVLKLNRNTEAFF. CDR3 in DNA: TGTGCCAGCAAGGTCTTGAAGCTCAACCGGAACACTGAAGCTTTCTTT.

The chain is built from TRBV2 and TRBJ2-1, with 7 positions matching TRBD2. The V gene's germline CDR1 is SNHLY and CDR2 FYNNEI. Trimming cost V 2 bases and J 4 bases; bases outside gene matches: 14. The CDR3 has 18 residues. The CDR3 region is CASSENGGSRGPYNEQFF. The CDR3 DNA is TGTGCCAGCAGTGAAAACGGGGGGTCGCGGGGCCCATACAATGAGCAGTTCTTC.

The V and J genes are TRBV27 and TRBJ2-5; the D is unclear. V was pared by 0 bases and J by 11 bases, with 16 bases between. Germline V gene lookup returns CDR1 MNHEY and CDR2 SMNVEV (reference sequence). The CDR3 loop spans 14 amino acids. The CDR3 loop reads CASSLSSAVQRQYF. DNA of the CDR3: TGTGCCAGCAGTTTATCATCTGCCGTTCAGAGACAGTACTTC.

The gene calls are TRBV7-9 and TRBJ2-5; 11 bases agree with TRBD2. The length of the CDR3 is 15 residues. J lost 5 bases, V lost 1 base, and 3 bases had no gene match. Germline assignment: CDR1 SEHNR and CDR2 FQNEAQ (reference sequence). CDR3 DNA: TGTGCCAGCAGCTTAGTACTAGCGGGAGTGGAGACCCAGTACTTC. It encodes CASSLVLAGVETQYF.

This clone has more than one count but fewer than ten. This chain links TRBV2 with TRBJ2-5, with D perhaps TRBD1 or TRBD2 (5 bases each). The V gene lost 6 bases and the J gene lost 5 bases, with 13 bases spanning the gap. The germline V gene has CDR1 SNHLY and CDR2 FYNNEI. CDR3 length: 13 residues. The CDR3 DNA reads as TGTGCCAGCAGGGGGGTCATATGGGAGACCCAGTACTTC. It translates to CASRGVIWETQYF.

The J gene is TRBJ2-1, the V gene TRBV6-1; D is possibly TRBD1 (5 bases). From germline, CDR1 is MNHNS and CDR2 SASEGT. Trimming removed 4 bases at V and 6 bases at J, with 22 bases between. The CDR3 sequence is 17 residues long. CDR3 nucleotide sequence: TGTGCCAGCAGTGTCTTTTGGGGTGGGGCCAGCCCCAATGAGCAGTTCTTC. Encoded protein: CASSVFWGGASPNEQFF.

CDR3 sequence: CASSPGTTDNQPQHF. For the CDR3, the DNA is TGTGCCAGTAGTCCCGGGACAACGGACAATCAGCCCCAGCATTTT. The chain combines TRBV19 with TRBJ1-5; a possible D gene is TRBD1 (6 bases). CDR3 length: 15 amino acids. The V gene's germline CDR1 is LNHDA and CDR2 SQIVND (reference sequence). Trimming cost V 5 bases and J 3 bases, with 14 bases left between them.